This TCR beta chain was sequenced for a study of neoadjuvant nivolumab and ipilimumab in lung cancer. General study points: TCR richness and clonality were higher in tumors than adjacent uninvolved lung.

Germline CDR1 KGHSH, CDR2 LQKENI. The CDR3 sequence is 15 residues long. With V trimmed by 5 bases and J by 4 bases, 3 bases remained unmatched. As regards this clone: Its matching antigen is unknown.

The repertoire was sequenced with immunoSEQ multiplex PCR; TCRdb's copy has only in-frame clones and lacks some. This table has about 30,000 clones, around 76% appearing once. This chain connects TRBV18 to TRBJ2-6, with 9 bases identical to TRBD2. This clonotype was obtained from an adult with non-small cell lung cancer. The sequences come from tumor tissue, collected after neoadjuvant nivolumab, alone or with ipilimumab, at or shortly before surgery. CDR3 sequence (DNA): TGTGCCAGCTCAGCGGGGGGGTTCGGGGCCAACGTCCTGACTTTC. This codes for CASSAGGFGANVLTF.